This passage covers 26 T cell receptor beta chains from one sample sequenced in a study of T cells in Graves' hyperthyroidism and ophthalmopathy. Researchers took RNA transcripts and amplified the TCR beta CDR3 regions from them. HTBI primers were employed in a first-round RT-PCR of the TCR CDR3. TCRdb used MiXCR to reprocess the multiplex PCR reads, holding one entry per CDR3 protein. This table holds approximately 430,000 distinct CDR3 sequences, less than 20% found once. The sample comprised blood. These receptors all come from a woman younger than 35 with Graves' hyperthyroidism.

The CDR3 DNA reads as TGTGCTAGTGGCCCGGGACACACGAACACTGAAGCTTTCTTT. It encodes CASGPGHTNTEAFF. The genes are TRBV12-5 and TRBJ1-1, with D possibly being TRBD1 (6 bases). Trimming took off 6 bases at V and 1 base at J, with 12 bases between the two ends. Germline V gene lookup returns CDR1 LGHNT and CDR2 FRNRAP. This CDR3 has 14 residues.

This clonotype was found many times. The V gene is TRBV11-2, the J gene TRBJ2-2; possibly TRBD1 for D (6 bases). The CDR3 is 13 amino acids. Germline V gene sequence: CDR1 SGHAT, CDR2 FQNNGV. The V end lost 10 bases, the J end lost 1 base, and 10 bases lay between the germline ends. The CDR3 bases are TGTGCCACTGGACAGCTGAACACCGGGGAGCTGTTTTTT. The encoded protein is CATGQLNTGELFF.

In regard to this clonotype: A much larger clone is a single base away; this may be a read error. CDR3 loop: CVSRSVGEQYF. CDR3 bases: TGTGTCAGCAGGTCGGTAGGGGAGCAGTACTTC. The chain links TRBV3-1 to TRBJ2-7; D gene ambiguous. Germline V lookup: CDR1 LGHDT, CDR2 YNNKEL (reference sequence). CDR3 length: 11 residues.

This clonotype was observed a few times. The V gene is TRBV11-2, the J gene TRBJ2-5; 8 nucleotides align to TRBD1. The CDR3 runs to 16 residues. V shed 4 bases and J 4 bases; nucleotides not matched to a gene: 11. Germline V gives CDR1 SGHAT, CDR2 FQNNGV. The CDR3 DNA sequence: TGTGCCAGCAGCTACCGACGGACAGGGAAGGGAGAGACCCAGTACTTC. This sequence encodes CASSYRRTGKGETQYF.

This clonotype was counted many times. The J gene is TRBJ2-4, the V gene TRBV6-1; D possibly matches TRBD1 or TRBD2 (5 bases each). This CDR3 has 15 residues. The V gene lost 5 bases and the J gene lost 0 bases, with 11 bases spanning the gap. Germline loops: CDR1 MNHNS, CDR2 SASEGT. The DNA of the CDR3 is TGTGCCAGCAGTTCCGGGGCTCTAGCCAAAAACATTCAGTACTTC. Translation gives CASSSGALAKNIQYF.

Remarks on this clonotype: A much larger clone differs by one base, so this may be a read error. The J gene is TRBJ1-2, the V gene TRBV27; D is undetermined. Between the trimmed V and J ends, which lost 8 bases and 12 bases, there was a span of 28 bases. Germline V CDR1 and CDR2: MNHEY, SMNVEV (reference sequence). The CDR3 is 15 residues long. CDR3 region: CASGLRGNLRNGHTF. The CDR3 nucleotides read TGTGCCAGCGGACTCCGCGGGAACCTCCGCAACGGCCACACCTTC.

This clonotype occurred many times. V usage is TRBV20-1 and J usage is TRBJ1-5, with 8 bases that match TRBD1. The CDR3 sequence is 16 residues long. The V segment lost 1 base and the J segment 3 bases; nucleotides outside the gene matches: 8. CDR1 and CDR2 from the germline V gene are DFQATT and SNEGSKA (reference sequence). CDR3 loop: CSARGSGGADNQPQHF. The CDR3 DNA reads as TGCAGTGCTAGAGGATCAGGGGGCGCGGACAATCAGCCCCAGCATTTT.

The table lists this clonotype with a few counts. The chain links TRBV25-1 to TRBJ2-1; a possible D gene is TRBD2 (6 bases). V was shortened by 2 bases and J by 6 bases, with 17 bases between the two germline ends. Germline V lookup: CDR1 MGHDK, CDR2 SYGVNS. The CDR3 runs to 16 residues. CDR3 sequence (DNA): TGTGCCAGCAGTGAAACTAGCAAGGTGTGGGTCAATGAGCAGTTCTTC. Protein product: CASSETSKVWVNEQFF.

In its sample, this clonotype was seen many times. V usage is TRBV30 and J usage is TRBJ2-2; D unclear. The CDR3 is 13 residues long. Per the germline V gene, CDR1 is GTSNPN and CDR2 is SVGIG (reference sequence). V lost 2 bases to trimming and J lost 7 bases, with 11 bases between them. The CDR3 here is CAWSRVLGGELFF. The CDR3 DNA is TGTGCCTGGAGTCGGGTGTTGGGCGGGGAGCTGTTTTTT.

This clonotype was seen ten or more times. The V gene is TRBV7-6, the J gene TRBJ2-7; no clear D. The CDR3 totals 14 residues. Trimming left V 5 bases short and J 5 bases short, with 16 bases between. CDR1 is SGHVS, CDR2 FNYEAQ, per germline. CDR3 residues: CASSPLRAAHEQYF. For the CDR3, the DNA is TGTGCCAGCAGCCCATTACGGGCGGCCCACGAGCAGTACTTC.

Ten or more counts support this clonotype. For the CDR3, the DNA is TGTGCCAGCAGCCCCGGGACAGACATGAGGGAGCAGTACTTC. Its protein is CASSPGTDMREQYF. This chain joins TRBV6-1 and TRBJ2-7; the match to TRBD1 covers 7 bases. Germline-derived CDR1 and CDR2 are MNHNS and SASEGT. The CDR3 is 14 residues long. With 6 bases clipped from V and 7 bases from J, the junction kept 12 bases outside the gene matches.

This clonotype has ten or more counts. The CDR3 coding sequence is TGTGCCAGCTCACCACCGATCAGGGCGATTTACGAGCAGTACTTC. The encoded protein is CASSPPIRAIYEQYF. This chain joins TRBV18 and TRBJ2-7; possibly TRBD1 for D (5 bases). From germline, CDR1 is KGHSH and CDR2 LQKENI. This CDR3 has 15 residues. Trimming took 0 bases from V and 4 from J, leaving 13 bases between them.

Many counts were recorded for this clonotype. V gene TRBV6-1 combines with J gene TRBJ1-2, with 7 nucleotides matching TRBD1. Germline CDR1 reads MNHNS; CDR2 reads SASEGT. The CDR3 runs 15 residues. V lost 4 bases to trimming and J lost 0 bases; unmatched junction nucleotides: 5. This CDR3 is CASSAQGIANYGYTF. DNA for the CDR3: TGTGCCAGCAGTGCACAGGGGATAGCTAACTATGGCTACACCTTC.

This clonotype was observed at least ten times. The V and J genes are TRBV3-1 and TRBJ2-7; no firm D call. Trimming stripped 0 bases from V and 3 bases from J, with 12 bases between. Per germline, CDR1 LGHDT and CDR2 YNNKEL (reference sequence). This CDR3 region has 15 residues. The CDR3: CASSQEVGRRYEQYF. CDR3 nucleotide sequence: TGTGCCAGCAGCCAAGAAGTCGGCAGGCGCTACGAGCAGTACTTC.

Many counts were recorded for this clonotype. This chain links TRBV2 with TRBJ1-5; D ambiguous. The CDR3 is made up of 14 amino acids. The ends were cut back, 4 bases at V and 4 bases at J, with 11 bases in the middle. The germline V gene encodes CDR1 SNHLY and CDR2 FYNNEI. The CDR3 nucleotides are TGTGCCAGCAGTGTCAAGGGAACTAATCAGCCCCAGCATTTT. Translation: CASSVKGTNQPQHF.

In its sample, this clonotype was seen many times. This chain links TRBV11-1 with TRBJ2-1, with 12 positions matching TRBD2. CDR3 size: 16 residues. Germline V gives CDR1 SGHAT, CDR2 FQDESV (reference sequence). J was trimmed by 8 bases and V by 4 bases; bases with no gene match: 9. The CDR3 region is CASSSTLAGGTDEQFF. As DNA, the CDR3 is TGTGCCAGCAGCTCTACACTAGCGGGAGGAACGGATGAGCAGTTCTTC. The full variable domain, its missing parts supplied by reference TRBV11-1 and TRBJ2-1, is EAEVAQSPRYKITEKSQAVAFWCDPISGHATLYWYRQILGQGPELLVQFQDESVVDDSQLPKDRFSAERLKGVDSTLKIQPAELGDSAMYLCASSSTLAGGTDEQFFGPGTRLTVL.

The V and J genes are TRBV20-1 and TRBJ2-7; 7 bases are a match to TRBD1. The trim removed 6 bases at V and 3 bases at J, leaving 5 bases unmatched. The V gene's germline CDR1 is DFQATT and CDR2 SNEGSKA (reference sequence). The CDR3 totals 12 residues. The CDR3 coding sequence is TGCAGTGCCGAGGGACAGAGCTACGAGCAGTACTTC. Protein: CSAEGQSYEQYF.

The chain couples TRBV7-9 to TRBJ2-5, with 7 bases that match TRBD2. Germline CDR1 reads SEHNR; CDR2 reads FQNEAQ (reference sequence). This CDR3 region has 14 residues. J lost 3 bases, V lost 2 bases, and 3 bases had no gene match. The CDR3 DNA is TGTGCCAGCAGCTTAATGCTAGCGGAAGAGACCCAGTACTTC. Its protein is CASSLMLAEETQYF.

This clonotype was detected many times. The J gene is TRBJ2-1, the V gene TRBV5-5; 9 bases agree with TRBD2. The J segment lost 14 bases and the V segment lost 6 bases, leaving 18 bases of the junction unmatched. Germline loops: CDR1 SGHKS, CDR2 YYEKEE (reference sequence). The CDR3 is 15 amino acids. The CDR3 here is CASTLGVAGASVEFF. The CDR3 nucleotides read TGTGCCAGCACCCTGGGTGTAGCGGGGGCCTCAGTAGAGTTCTTC.

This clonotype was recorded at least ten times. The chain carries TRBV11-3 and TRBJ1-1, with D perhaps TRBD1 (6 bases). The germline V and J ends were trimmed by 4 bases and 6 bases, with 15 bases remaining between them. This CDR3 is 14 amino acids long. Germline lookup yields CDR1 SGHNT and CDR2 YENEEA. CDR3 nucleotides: TGTGCCAGCAGCTCAGACGGGGGCAGGCCTGAAGCTTTCTTT. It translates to CASSSDGGRPEAFF.

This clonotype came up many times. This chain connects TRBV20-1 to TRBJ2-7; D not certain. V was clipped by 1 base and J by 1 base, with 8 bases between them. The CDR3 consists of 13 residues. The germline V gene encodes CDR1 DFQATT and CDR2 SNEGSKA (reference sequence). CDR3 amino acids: CSARVSYSYEQYF. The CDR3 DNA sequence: TGCAGTGCTAGAGTTTCGTATTCCTACGAGCAGTACTTC.

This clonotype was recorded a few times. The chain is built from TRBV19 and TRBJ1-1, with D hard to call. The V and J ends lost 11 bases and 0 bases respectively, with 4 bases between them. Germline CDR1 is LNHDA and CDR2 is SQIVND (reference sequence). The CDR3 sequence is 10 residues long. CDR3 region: CAVMNTEAFF. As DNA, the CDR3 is TGTGCCGTAATGAACACTGAAGCTTTCTTT.

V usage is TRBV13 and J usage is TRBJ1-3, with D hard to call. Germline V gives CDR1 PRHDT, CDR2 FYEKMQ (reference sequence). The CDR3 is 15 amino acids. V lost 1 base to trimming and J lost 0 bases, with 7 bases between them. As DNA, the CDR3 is TGTGCCAGCAGCTTAGAGGAGTCCTCTGGAAACACCATATATTTT. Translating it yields CASSLEESSGNTIYF. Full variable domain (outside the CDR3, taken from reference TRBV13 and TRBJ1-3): AAGVIQSPRHLIKEKRETATLKCYPIPRHDTVYWYQQGPGQDPQFLISFYEKMQSDKGSIPDRFSAQQFSDYHSELNMSSLELGDSALYFCASSLEESSGNTIYFGEGSWLTVV.

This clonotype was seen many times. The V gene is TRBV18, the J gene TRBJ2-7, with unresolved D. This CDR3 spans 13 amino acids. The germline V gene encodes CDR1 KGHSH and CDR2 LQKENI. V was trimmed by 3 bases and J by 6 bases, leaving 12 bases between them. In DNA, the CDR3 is TGTGCCAGCTCACCCGGAATGGGCGGCGAGCAGTACTTC. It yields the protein CASSPGMGGEQYF.

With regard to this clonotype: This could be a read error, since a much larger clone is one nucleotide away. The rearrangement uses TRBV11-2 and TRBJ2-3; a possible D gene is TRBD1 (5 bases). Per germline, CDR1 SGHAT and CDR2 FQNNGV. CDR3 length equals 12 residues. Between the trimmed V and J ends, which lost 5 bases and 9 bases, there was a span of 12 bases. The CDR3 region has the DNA TGTGCCAGCAGCCCCGGACACAACACGCAGTATTTT. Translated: CASSPGHNTQYF.

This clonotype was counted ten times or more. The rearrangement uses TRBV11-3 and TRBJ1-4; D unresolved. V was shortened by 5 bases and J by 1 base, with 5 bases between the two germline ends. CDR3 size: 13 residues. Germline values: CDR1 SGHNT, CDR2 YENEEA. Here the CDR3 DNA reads TGTGCCAGCAGCCGGGAAACTAATGAAAAACTGTTTTTT. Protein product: CASSRETNEKLFF.